A single sample is the source of the 15 T cell receptor beta chains below, sequenced in a study of T-cell reconstitution after alpha-beta-depleted transplantation in children. This sample's TCRbeta library carried unique molecular identifier barcodes. In TCRdb, the PCR reads were re-called with MiXCR into one record per CDR3 protein. Among about 410,000 distinct CDR3 sequences, 20% were seen once, and the ten largest hold around 4%. Specimen: PBMCs from the stem cell graft donor, collected from the stem cell graft. The receptors were gathered from a human donor who donated a stem cell graft to a child with acute myeloid leukemia.

The V and J genes are TRBV15 and TRBJ2-3; D possibly corresponds to TRBD2 (6 bases). CDR1 and CDR2 from the germline V gene are LNHNV and YYDKDF (reference sequence). V was cut by 1 base and J by 2 bases, with 19 bases left in between. This CDR3 is built from 18 residues. The CDR3 spells CATSRVGGWQENTDTQYF. The CDR3 coding sequence is TGTGCCACCAGCAGAGTTGGGGGGTGGCAGGAGAACACAGATACGCAGTATTTT.

The table lists this clonotype with a few counts. The chain is built from TRBV6-5 and TRBJ2-1; D possibly corresponds to TRBD2 (5 bases). Germline lookup yields CDR1 MNHEY and CDR2 SVGAGI. The V end was cut by 2 bases, the J end by 7 bases, with 15 bases between. CDR3 size: 15 residues. This CDR3 reads CASSYNAASYNEQFF. The CDR3 bases are TGTGCCAGCAGTTACAACGCGGCTAGCTATAATGAGCAGTTCTTC.

This chain joins TRBV25-1 and TRBJ2-1; D may be TRBD2 (6 bases). The CDR3 contains 15 residues. Trimming took 2 bases from V and 0 from J, leaving 8 bases between them. Germline loops: CDR1 MGHDK, CDR2 SYGVNS. CDR3 protein: CASSEIGSSYNEQFF. Written as DNA, the CDR3 is TGTGCCAGCAGTGAAATCGGGAGCTCCTACAATGAGCAGTTCTTC.

In its sample, this clonotype was seen a few times. The rearrangement links TRBV12-3 or TRBV12-4 to TRBJ2-7; 9 nucleotides align to TRBD2. J was trimmed by 3 bases and V by 5 bases; bases with no gene match: 8. CDR3 length: 15 residues. The CDR3, as DNA: TGTGCCAGCAGTCCCCGGACTAGCGTTGACTACGAGCAGTACTTC. Its translation is CASSPRTSVDYEQYF.

Only a few counts were recorded for this clonotype. CDR3 amino acids: CASMGLLGSDTQYF. The CDR3 bases are TGTGCCAGCATGGGGCTTTTAGGTTCAGATACGCAGTATTTT. The rearrangement links TRBV25-1 to TRBJ2-3; TRBD1 might be the D (5 bases). The ends were cut back, 7 bases at V and 4 bases at J, with 15 bases in the middle. CDR3 length equals 14 residues. Germline V CDR1 and CDR2: MGHDK, SYGVNS.

The chain has TRBV4-1 and TRBJ2-7; TRBD2 agrees at 9 bases. With V trimmed by 0 bases and J by 2 bases, 8 bases remained unmatched. In germline, CDR1 is MGHRA, CDR2 YSYEKL. CDR3 length: 17 residues. Here the CDR3 reads CASSQDLEREDTYEQYF. DNA for the CDR3: TGCGCCAGCAGCCAAGACCTCGAGCGGGAGGACACCTACGAGCAGTACTTC.

The V and J genes are TRBV18 and TRBJ1-3; D possibly corresponds to TRBD1 (5 bases). The germline gives CDR1 KGHSH, CDR2 LQKENI. There are 16 residues in the CDR3. V shed 6 bases and J shed 1 base, with 16 bases lying between them. DNA of the CDR3: TGTGCCAGCTCTCGGGACCCCGGAGCATCTGGAAACACCATATATTTT. It specifies CASSRDPGASGNTIYF.

The chain has TRBV19 and TRBJ2-7; no firm D call. From germline, CDR1 is LNHDA and CDR2 SQIVND (reference sequence). V lost 4 bases and J 3 bases, leaving 10 bases between the germline ends. CDR3 length: 13 amino acids. DNA for the CDR3: TGTGCCAGTAGTAAGACACGGATCTACGAGCAGTACTTC. It is translated as CASSKTRIYEQYF.

The sample holds many counts of this clonotype. The gene calls are TRBV3-1 and TRBJ1-4; TRBD1 aligns across 7 bases. The CDR3 is 15 amino acids. The V gene's germline CDR1 is LGHDT and CDR2 YNNKEL (reference sequence). V shed 1 base, J shed 5 bases, and the junction held 4 bases outside the gene matches. In DNA, the CDR3 is TGTGCCAGCAGCCAAGGGACAGGAGAGAATGAAAAACTGTTTTTT. Protein sequence: CASSQGTGENEKLFF.

This clonotype has a handful of counts. The chain employs TRBV6-1 and TRBJ1-1; 7 nucleotides line up with TRBD1. CDR1 is MNHNS and CDR2 is SASEGT in the germline V gene. The CDR3 totals 15 residues. V dropped 6 bases and J dropped 4; count of bases not matched to a gene: 11. CDR3 nucleotides: TGTGCCAGCAGCAGGGGGGACGGAGGCATCACTGAAGCTTTCTTT. Translation gives CASSRGDGGITEAFF.

This rearrangement joins TRBV24-1 to TRBJ2-7, with 13 bases lining up with TRBD2. Trimming took 4 bases from V and 6 from J; bases not matched to a gene: 8. CDR1 KGHDR and CDR2 SFDVKD come from the germline V gene. The CDR3 is 16 amino acids. CDR3 sequence reads: CATSEGTSGIVGEQYF. The CDR3 nucleotides are TGTGCCACCAGTGAAGGGACTAGCGGGATCGTTGGCGAGCAGTACTTC.

This sequence joins TRBV7-8 and TRBJ2-1; a weak D match, TRBD1 (7 bases). The CDR3 is 15 amino acids. Germline assignment: CDR1 SGHVS and CDR2 FQNEAQ. Trimming took 1 base from V and 9 from J, leaving 16 bases between them. CDR3 amino acids: CASSLGQGGLGEQFF. CDR3 sequence (DNA): TGTGCCAGCAGCTTAGGACAGGGAGGTCTGGGTGAGCAGTTCTTC.

This clonotype appeared a few times. The chain couples TRBV4-1 to TRBJ2-2; D is undetermined. Trimming cost V 1 base and J 2 bases, with 8 bases left between them. The CDR3 spans 15 residues. CDR1 is MGHRA, CDR2 YSYEKL, per germline. CDR3 bases: TGCGCCAGCAGCCAAGGTCACACTAACACCGGGGAGCTGTTTTTT. It specifies CASSQGHTNTGELFF.

CDR3 bases: TGTGCCAGCAGCCAAGAGGGTGGGGGAGAAAGGAATCAGCCCCAGCATTTT. It is translated as CASSQEGGGERNQPQHF. The V and J genes are TRBV4-2 and TRBJ1-5; tentatively, D is TRBD1 (5 bases). The CDR3 extends over 17 amino acids. CDR1 LGHNA and CDR2 YNFKEQ come from the germline V gene. The germline V and J ends were trimmed by 0 bases and 4 bases, with 16 bases remaining between them.

This clonotype was recorded a few times. This chain links TRBV29-1 with TRBJ2-4; TRBD1 agrees at 7 bases. Germline CDR1 SQVTM, CDR2 ANQGSEA. The J segment lost 1 base and the V segment lost 7 bases, leaving 4 bases of the junction unmatched. This CDR3 is 13 amino acids long. CDR3 coding DNA: TGCAGCGCCGCACAGGGGGCCAAAAACATTCAGTACTTC. This codes for CSAAQGAKNIQYF.